Listed below are T cell receptor beta chains from one sample, sequenced in a study of blood T cell repertoires in COVID-19. Data came from immunoSEQ multiplex PCR; TCRdb stores just in-frame clones and leaves some out. This sample has about 160,000 clones, with approximately 84% found just once. Sequenced: peripheral blood. The receptors stem from a woman aged 80 or over with acute or convalescent COVID-19. The CDR3 runs from the conserved cysteine through the conserved F or W. A D gene is named only where the DNA matches it firmly. Size is stated for part of the rows, as once, few or many counts, or as a class when the clone is expanded.

J gene: TRBJ2-1
D gene: TRBD2
V gene: TRBV6-2/TRBV6-3
clone size: .
CDR3 protein: CASSKLAGTYNEQFF
CDR3 DNA: TGTGCCAGCAGTAAACTAGCGGGGACCTACAATGAGCAGTTCTTC

J gene: TRBJ2-1
D gene: TRBD2
V gene: TRBV19
clone size: .
CDR3 protein: CASSLLAGASEQFF
CDR3 DNA: TGTGCCAGTAGTTTACTAGCGGGAGCCTCTGAGCAGTTCTTC

J gene: TRBJ1-2
D gene: TRBD1
V gene: TRBV6-1
clone size: .
CDR3 protein: CASSNPLTGGAGYTF
CDR3 DNA: TGTGCCAGCAGTAACCCATTAACAGGGGGCGCCGGCTACACCTTC

J gene: TRBJ1-5
D gene: .
V gene: TRBV2
clone size: once
CDR3 protein: CASRLDSGNQPQHF
CDR3 DNA: TGTGCCAGCAGGCTAGACAGTGGGAATCAGCCCCAGCATTTT

J gene: TRBJ2-3
D gene: .
V gene: TRBV7-9
clone size: .
CDR3 protein: CASSRQKPSSTDTQYF
CDR3 DNA: TGTGCCAGCAGCCGACAGAAACCCTCTAGCACAGATACGCAGTATTTT

J gene: TRBJ1-4
D gene: .
V gene: TRBV30
clone size: .
CDR3 protein: CAWSLLGLGEKLFF
CDR3 DNA: TGTGCCTGGTCTCTTCTGGGGCTCGGTGAAAAACTGTTTTTT

J gene: TRBJ1-1
D gene: TRBD1
V gene: TRBV4-2
clone size: .
CDR3 protein: CASSQVDRGNTEAFF
CDR3 DNA: TGTGCCAGCAGCCAAGTAGACAGGGGGAACACTGAAGCTTTCTTT

J gene: TRBJ2-7
D gene: TRBD1
V gene: TRBV5-8
clone size: .
CDR3 protein: CASSPTGWTYEQYF
CDR3 DNA: TGTGCCAGCAGCCCGACAGGGTGGACCTACGAGCAGTACTTC

J gene: TRBJ2-7
D gene: .
V gene: TRBV18
clone size: .
CDR3 protein: CASSPDPRDEQYF
CDR3 DNA: TGTGCCAGCTCACCGGATCCGAGGGACGAGCAGTACTTC

J gene: TRBJ1-2
D gene: .
V gene: TRBV10-3
clone size: .
CDR3 protein: CAISVSSDPNYGYTF
CDR3 DNA: TGTGCCATCAGCGTTTCGTCAGATCCTAACTATGGCTACACCTTC

J gene: TRBJ2-3
D gene: .
V gene: TRBV9
clone size: .
CDR3 protein: CASSFPGADTQYF
CDR3 DNA: TGTGCCAGCAGCTTTCCCGGAGCAGATACGCAGTATTTT

J gene: TRBJ2-2
D gene: .
V gene: TRBV13
clone size: .
CDR3 protein: CASSLPTERAGELFF
CDR3 DNA: TGTGCCAGCAGCTTGCCTACAGAGCGGGCCGGGGAGCTGTTTTTT

J gene: TRBJ2-1
D gene: TRBD2
V gene: TRBV3-1/TRBV3-2
clone size: .
CDR3 protein: CASSPRTSGSGGEQFF
CDR3 DNA: TGTGCCAGCAGCCCCAGGACTAGCGGGAGCGGAGGTGAGCAGTTCTTC

J gene: TRBJ2-5
D gene: TRBD1
V gene: TRBV18
clone size: .
CDR3 protein: CASSPGQTGETQYF
CDR3 DNA: TGTGCCAGCTCACCGGGACAGACCGGAGAGACCCAGTACTTC

J gene: TRBJ1-5
D gene: TRBD1
V gene: TRBV28
clone size: once
CDR3 protein: CASSKLTGANQPQHF
CDR3 DNA: TGTGCCAGCAGTAAACTGACAGGGGCCAATCAGCCCCAGCATTTT